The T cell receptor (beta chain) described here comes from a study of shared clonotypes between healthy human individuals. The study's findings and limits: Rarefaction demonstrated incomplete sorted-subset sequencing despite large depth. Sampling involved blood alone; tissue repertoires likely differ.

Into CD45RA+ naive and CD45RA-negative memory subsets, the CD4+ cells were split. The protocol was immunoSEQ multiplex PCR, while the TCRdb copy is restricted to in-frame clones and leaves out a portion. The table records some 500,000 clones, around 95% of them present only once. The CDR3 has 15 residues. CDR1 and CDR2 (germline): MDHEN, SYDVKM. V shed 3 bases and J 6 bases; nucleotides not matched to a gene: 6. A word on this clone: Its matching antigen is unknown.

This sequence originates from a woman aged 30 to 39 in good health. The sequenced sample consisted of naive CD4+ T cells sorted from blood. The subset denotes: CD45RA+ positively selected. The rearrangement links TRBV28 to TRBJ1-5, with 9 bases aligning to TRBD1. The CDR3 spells CASSFEQGAVQPQHF. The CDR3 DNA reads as TGTGCCAGCAGTTTTGAACAGGGGGCGGTTCAGCCCCAGCATTTT.